This passage covers 17 T cell receptor beta chains from one sample sequenced in a study of CD8 T cells in ankylosing spondylitis. TCRdb analysed the 5' RACE reads with MiXCR anew, one entry per CDR3 protein. The sample lists around 130,000 distinct CDR3 sequences, roughly 13% occurring once. The sample comprised blood, either unsorted or a sorted T cell fraction (not recorded which). The receptors were sampled from a female donor with ankylosing spondylitis or in good health (not recorded which).

This clonotype was seen ten or more times. The chain is built from TRBV12-3 or TRBV12-4 and TRBJ2-5; D may be TRBD1 or TRBD2 (5 bases each). The V end lost 7 bases, the J end lost 4 bases, and 19 bases lay between the germline ends. This CDR3 is 15 amino acids long. This chain's CDR3 is CASTPSGPSGETQYF. For the CDR3, the DNA is TGTGCCAGCACCCCGTCGGGGCCTAGTGGAGAGACCCAGTACTTC.

This clonotype was detected only a few times. V and J are TRBV29-1 and TRBJ1-2; D uncertain. This CDR3 is 12 amino acids long. V was pared by 7 bases and J by 3 bases, with 12 bases between. Germline V gene data show CDR1 as SQVTM and CDR2 as ANQGSEA. CDR3 DNA sequence: TGCAGCGCCGAGGAGGCCTACTATGGCTACACCTTC. Translation gives CSAEEAYYGYTF.

The chain links TRBV20-1 to TRBJ1-1; maybe TRBD1 (6 bases). Trimming took off 0 bases at V and 1 base at J, with 9 bases between the two ends. Germline-derived CDR1 and CDR2 are DFQATT and SNEGSKA (reference sequence). The CDR3 runs to 14 residues. This CDR3 is CSAREGAANTEAFF. Written as DNA, the CDR3 is TGCAGTGCTAGAGAGGGGGCAGCGAACACTGAAGCTTTCTTT.

This chain uses TRBV29-1 with TRBJ2-5; tentative D call: TRBD2 (5 bases). The V end was cut by 3 bases, the J end by 4 bases, with 15 bases between. The CDR3 spans 14 residues. Looked up from germline, CDR1 is SQVTM and CDR2 is ANQGSEA. This CDR3 reads CSVEKEVSRETQYF. The DNA of the CDR3 is TGCAGCGTTGAGAAGGAGGTTTCGAGAGAGACCCAGTACTTC.

This clonotype was observed a handful of times. This chain connects TRBV20-1 to TRBJ2-5, with D perhaps matching TRBD1 (6 bases). Germline V gene sequence: CDR1 DFQATT, CDR2 SNEGSKA (reference sequence). This CDR3 comprises 15 residues. Between the trimmed V and J ends, which lost 0 bases and 9 bases, there was a span of 20 bases. The chain's CDR3 is CSARDRAGAKGAQYF. CDR3 DNA: TGCAGTGCTAGAGATCGAGCCGGGGCTAAGGGGGCCCAGTACTTC.

The V and J genes are TRBV18 and TRBJ1-5; the D gene is possibly TRBD1 (5 bases). The CDR3 runs to 14 residues. V was shortened by 2 bases and J by 6 bases, with 11 bases between the two germline ends. CDR1 and CDR2 from the germline V gene are KGHSH and LQKENI. For the CDR3, the DNA is TGTGCCAGCTCACCAAGCGGGGGGGGTCAGCCCCAGCATTTT. It codes for CASSPSGGGQPQHF.

This clonotype has at least ten counts. V usage is TRBV4-1 and J usage is TRBJ2-7; D might be TRBD1 or TRBD2, each matching 6 bases. Germline V CDR1 and CDR2: MGHRA, YSYEKL. V was cut by 5 bases and J by 2 bases, with 13 bases left in between. This CDR3 contains 14 residues. Here the CDR3 DNA reads TGCGCCAGCAGCGGAGGGGGAGAGACCTACGAGCAGTACTTC. It yields the protein CASSGGGETYEQYF.

This clonotype turned up a few times. V gene TRBV5-1 combines with J gene TRBJ1-1, with D unresolved. The CDR3 spans 15 residues. V was cut by 1 base and J by 0 bases, with 10 bases left in between. CDR1 and CDR2 from the germline V gene are SGHRS and YFSETQ. CDR3 nucleotides: TGCGCCAGCAGCTTGAACGAAGTCATGAACACTGAAGCTTTCTTT. This sequence encodes CASSLNEVMNTEAFF.

This clonotype was counted only a few times. The rearrangement links TRBV7-2 to TRBJ1-1; weak D call: TRBD1 (6 bases). Deletions cut 9 bases from V and 1 base from J, with 12 bases between. Germline V gene lookup returns CDR1 SGHTA and CDR2 FQGNSA. The CDR3 extends over 13 amino acids. In DNA, the CDR3 is TGTGCCAGTCTCAGGGGACGGAACACTGAAGCTTTCTTT. This sequence encodes CASLRGRNTEAFF. The whole variable domain, remainder taken from reference TRBV7-2 and TRBJ1-1, is GAGVSQSPSNKVTEKGKDVELRCDPISGHTALYWYRQSLGQGLEFLIYFQGNSAPDKSGLPSDRFSAERTGGSVSTLTIQRTQQEDSAVYLCASLRGRNTEAFFGQGTRLTVV.

This chain's CDR3 is CSAIQSGTSGRHGTQYF. DNA for the CDR3: TGCAGTGCTATTCAATCCGGGACTAGCGGGAGGCATGGTACGCAGTATTTT. The rearrangement links TRBV20-1 to TRBJ2-3, with 15 bases fitting TRBD2. The CDR3 consists of 17 residues. Germline V gene lookup returns CDR1 DFQATT and CDR2 SNEGSKA (reference sequence). The V and J ends lost 4 bases and 8 bases, in that order; junction bases with no gene match: 13.

This clonotype was counted many times. This rearrangement joins TRBV27 to TRBJ1-5; maybe TRBD1 (5 bases). Germline assignment: CDR1 MNHEY and CDR2 SMNVEV (reference sequence). V was clipped by 4 bases and J by 7 bases, with 17 bases between them. The CDR3 length is 15 residues. Here the CDR3 reads CASSSFTGGGQPQHF. The CDR3 DNA follows: TGTGCCAGCAGTTCTTTTACGGGGGGAGGACAGCCCCAGCATTTT.

This clonotype was recorded at least ten times. The chain couples TRBV28 to TRBJ2-3; TRBD1 is a possible D gene (5 bases). V lost 5 bases and J 2 bases, leaving 23 bases between the germline ends. Germline V gene lookup returns CDR1 MDHEN and CDR2 SYDVKM. The CDR3 extends over 18 amino acids. The CDR3 reads CASSLRSAGRRFTDTQYF. The CDR3, as DNA: TGTGCCAGCAGTCTTCGTTCGGCAGGGCGCCGTTTCACAGATACGCAGTATTTT.

This clonotype was picked up a small number of times. The V and J genes are TRBV20-1 and TRBJ2-7, with 9 bases that match TRBD2. This CDR3 has 16 residues. The V gene end was trimmed by 0 bases and the J gene end by 3 bases; junction bases not matched to a gene: 9. Germline V lookup: CDR1 DFQATT, CDR2 SNEGSKA (reference sequence). DNA of the CDR3: TGCAGTGCTAGAGATTTTAAGCGGGGGGTTTTCTACGAGCAGTACTTC. Amino acid sequence: CSARDFKRGVFYEQYF.

This clonotype was counted at least ten times. V and J are TRBV5-1 and TRBJ2-1; 11 bases fit TRBD2. With 3 bases clipped from V and 8 bases from J, the junction kept 7 bases outside the gene matches. This CDR3 is 15 amino acids long. CDR1 is SGHRS, CDR2 YFSETQ, per germline. CDR3 loop: CASSSGTSGFDEQFF. In DNA form, the CDR3 reads TGCGCCAGCAGCTCGGGGACTAGCGGTTTTGATGAGCAGTTCTTC.

V is TRBV14 and J is TRBJ2-7, with TRBD2 identical over 10 bases. After removal of 5 bases from V and 3 bases from J, the junction contained 1 base not matched to a gene. The CDR3 is 13 amino acids. CDR1 is SGHDN, CDR2 FVKESK, per germline. CDR3 loop: CASSWTSGYEQYF. CDR3 DNA sequence: TGTGCCAGCAGCTGGACTAGCGGCTACGAGCAGTACTTC.

This clonotype was counted ten times or more. The CDR3 DNA sequence: TGCGCCAGCAGTGAGAATATGGGGGAGCTGTTTTTT. This sequence encodes CASSENMGELFF. The V call is TRBV10-1, the J call TRBJ2-2; D is unresolved. This CDR3 has 12 residues. Germline-derived CDR1 and CDR2 are WNHNN and SYGVQD (reference sequence). Between the trimmed V and J ends, which lost 2 bases and 8 bases, there was a span of 6 bases.

About this clonotype: It may be a read error: a sequence one base away is much more abundant. This chain links TRBV20-1 with TRBJ2-3; possibly TRBD2 for D (5 bases). Germline loops: CDR1 DFQATT, CDR2 SNEGSKA (reference sequence). Deletions cut 1 base from V and 1 base from J, with 21 bases between. This CDR3 comprises 18 residues. CDR3 bases: TGCAGTGCTAGAGGGACTGGCGGGCAAAAGAGCGGCACAGATACGCAGTATTTT. Translated, it gives CSARGTGGQKSGTDTQYF.